This TCR beta chain was recovered during a study of cytomegalovirus exposure and HLA in healthy donors. The overall study: HLA-typed donors contributed approximately 92 million unique TCRs, which were held in an early data release. General study points: With further analysis later on, most CMV-associated TCR beta chains appeared HLA-restricted. As a later analysis showed, a missense DCLRE1C variant was linked to trimming of TCR beta V- and J-genes. It was reported that TCR beta sequences correctly inferred the HLA-A and HLA-B alleles for most subjects.

This CDR3 is built from 13 residues. CDR1 is MNHEY and CDR2 is SVGAGI in the germline V gene. Losses at the gene ends were 4 bases for V and 2 bases for J; bases not matched to a gene: 0. The PCR made use of 60 Vbeta and 13 Jbeta primers. The data were produced by immunoSEQ multiplex PCR, yet TCRdb's version contains in-frame clones alone and is incomplete. The table shows 100,000 to 150,000 clones, with roughly 70% occurring only once. This clone was found a few times. The antigen remains unidentified. This chain joins TRBV6-5 and TRBJ2-7; TRBD1 matches 9 bases. Material: PBMCs. This TCR was recovered from a man in his forties or fifties in good health and CMV-seropositive. The CDR3 here is CASSWDRAYEQYF. CDR3 nucleotides: TGTGCCAGCAGTTGGGACAGGGCCTACGAGCAGTACTTC.